This TCR beta chain was profiled in a study of cytomegalovirus exposure and HLA in healthy donors. This clone has just one count. What it binds is not known. PCR primers comprised 60 Vbeta and 13 Jbeta primers. Clones were sequenced by immunoSEQ multiplex PCR, and TCRdb holds only the in-frame ones, with some missing. This sample yields about 200,000 clones, of which around 73% are seen a single time; 3% to 4% belongs to the top ten. Whole-study findings and limits: Earlier analysis found most TCR beta V segments productive about 87% or about 30% of the time. Later analysis revealed greater clonal expansion in HLA-associated TCR beta chains than in equally common others. Presence/absence analyses assumed roughly uniform sequencing depth across donors.

Trimming took off 0 bases at V and 3 bases at J, with 7 bases between the two ends. CDR1 is SGHRS, CDR2 YFSETQ, per germline. CDR3 length equals 14 residues. The receptor comes from a male donor in good health and CMV-seronegative. What was sequenced was PBMCs. This chain uses TRBV5-1 with TRBJ2-1; a possible D gene is TRBD2 (5 bases). For the CDR3, the DNA is TGCGCCAGCAGCTTGGCAGCGGACTACAATGAGCAGTTCTTC. Protein product: CASSLAADYNEQFF.